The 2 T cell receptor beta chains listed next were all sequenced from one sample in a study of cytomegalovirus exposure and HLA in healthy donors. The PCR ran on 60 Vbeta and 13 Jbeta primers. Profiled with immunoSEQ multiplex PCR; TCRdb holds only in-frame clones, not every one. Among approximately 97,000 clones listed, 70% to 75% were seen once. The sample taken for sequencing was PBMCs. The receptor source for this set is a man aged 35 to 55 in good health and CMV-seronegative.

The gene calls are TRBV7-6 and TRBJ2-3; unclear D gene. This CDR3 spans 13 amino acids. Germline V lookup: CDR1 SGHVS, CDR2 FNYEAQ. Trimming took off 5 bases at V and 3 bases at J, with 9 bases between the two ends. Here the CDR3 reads CASSPPGTDTQYF. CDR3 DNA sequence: TGTGCCAGCAGCCCGCCAGGAACAGATACGCAGTATTTT. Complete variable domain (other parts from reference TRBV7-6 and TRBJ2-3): GAGVSQSPRYKVTKRGQDVALRCDPISGHVSLYWYRQALGQGPEFLTYFNYEAQQDKSGLPNDRFSAERPEGSISTLTIQRTEQRDSAMYRCASSPPGTDTQYFGPGTRLTVL.

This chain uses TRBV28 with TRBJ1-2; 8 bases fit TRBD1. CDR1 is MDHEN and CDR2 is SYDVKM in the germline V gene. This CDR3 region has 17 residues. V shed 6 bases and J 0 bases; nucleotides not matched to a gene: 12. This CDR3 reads CASRRLLGQGPNYGYTF. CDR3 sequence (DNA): TGTGCCAGCAGGAGATTACTAGGACAGGGCCCTAACTATGGCTACACCTTC.